This T cell receptor (beta chain) was documented in a study of blood T cell repertoires in COVID-19. Study overall: COVID-19 samples from acute and convalescent phases originated in the United States, Italy and Spain. PBMCs, B-cell-depleted T cells, or T cells provided the cDNA or gDNA that made up the material.

Original analysis: By means of reference gene primer amplification, nucleated cell counts were estimated. Profiled with immunoSEQ multiplex PCR; TCRdb holds only in-frame clones, not every one. V and J calls plus clone size are reproduced from that table; the DNA served to infer D and trimming. The sample shows 380,000 or so clones, around 87% of them seen only once. With 0 bases clipped from V and 0 bases from J, the junction kept 6 bases outside the gene matches. CDR1 is SGDLS, CDR2 YYNGEE, per germline. This CDR3 has 18 residues. Cohort assignment relied on participant-reported clinical history. The chain uses TRBV9 and TRBJ1-4, with 9 bases matching TRBD1. Sequences were obtained from PBMCs or T cells enriched from blood (not recorded which). This TCR came from a man younger than 45 who had recovered from COVID-19. CDR3 region: CASSVEGQGPPTNEKLFF. CDR3 nucleotides: TGTGCCAGCAGCGTAGAGGGACAGGGCCCCCCAACTAATGAAAAACTGTTTTTT. Together with reference TRBV9 and TRBJ1-4, the CDR3 gives the full variable domain: DSGVTQTPKHLITATGQRVTLRCSPRSGDLSVYWYQQSLDQGLQFLIQYYNGEERAKGNILERFSAQQFPDLHSELNLSSLELGDSALYFCASSVEGQGPPTNEKLFFGSGTQLSVL.